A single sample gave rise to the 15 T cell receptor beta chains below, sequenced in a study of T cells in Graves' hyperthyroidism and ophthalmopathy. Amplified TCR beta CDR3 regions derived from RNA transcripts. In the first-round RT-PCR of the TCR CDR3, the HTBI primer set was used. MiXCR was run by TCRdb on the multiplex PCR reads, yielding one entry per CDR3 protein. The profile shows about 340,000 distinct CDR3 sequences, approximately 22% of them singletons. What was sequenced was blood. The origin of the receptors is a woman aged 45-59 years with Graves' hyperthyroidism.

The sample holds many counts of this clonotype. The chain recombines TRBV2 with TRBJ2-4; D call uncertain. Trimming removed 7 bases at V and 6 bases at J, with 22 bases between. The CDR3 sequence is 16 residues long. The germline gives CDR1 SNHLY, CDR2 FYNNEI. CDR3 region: CASKLIGVLARNIQYF. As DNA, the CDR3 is TGTGCCAGCAAATTGATAGGCGTGTTAGCAAGAAACATTCAGTACTTC.

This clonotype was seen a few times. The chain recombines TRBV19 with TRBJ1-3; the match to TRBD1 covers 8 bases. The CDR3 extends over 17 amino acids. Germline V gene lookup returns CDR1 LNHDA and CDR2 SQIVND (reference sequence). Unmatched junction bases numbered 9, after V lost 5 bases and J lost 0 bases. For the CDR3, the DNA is TGTGCCAGTAGTCCTCACCGGGACAGGTTCTCTGGAAACACCATATATTTT. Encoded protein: CASSPHRDRFSGNTIYF.

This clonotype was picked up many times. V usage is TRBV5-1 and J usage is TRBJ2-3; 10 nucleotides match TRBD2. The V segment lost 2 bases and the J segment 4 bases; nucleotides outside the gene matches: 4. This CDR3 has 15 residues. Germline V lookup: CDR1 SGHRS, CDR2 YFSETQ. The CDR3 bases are TGCGCCAGCAGCTTTAGCGGGAGGCCGCCAGATACGCAGTATTTT. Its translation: CASSFSGRPPDTQYF.

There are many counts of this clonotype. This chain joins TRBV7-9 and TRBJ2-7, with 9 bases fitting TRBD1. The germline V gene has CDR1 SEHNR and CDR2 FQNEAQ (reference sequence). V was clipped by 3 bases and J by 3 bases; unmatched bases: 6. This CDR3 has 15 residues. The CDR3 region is CASSFGTGTRYEQYF. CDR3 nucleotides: TGTGCCAGCAGCTTTGGGACAGGGACACGCTACGAGCAGTACTTC.

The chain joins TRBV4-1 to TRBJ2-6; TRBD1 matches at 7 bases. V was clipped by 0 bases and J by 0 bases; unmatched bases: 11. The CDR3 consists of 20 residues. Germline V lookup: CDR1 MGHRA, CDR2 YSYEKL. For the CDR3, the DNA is TGCGCCAGCAGCCAAGATTCTAAAGGGACAGTAAACTCTGGGGCCAACGTCCTGACTTTC. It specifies CASSQDSKGTVNSGANVLTF.

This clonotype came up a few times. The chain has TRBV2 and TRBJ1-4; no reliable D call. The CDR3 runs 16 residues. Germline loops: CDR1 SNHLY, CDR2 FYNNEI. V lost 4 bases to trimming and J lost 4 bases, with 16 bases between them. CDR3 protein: CASSAPTRLDNEKLFF. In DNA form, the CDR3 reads TGTGCCAGCAGTGCCCCCACAAGGCTGGATAATGAAAAACTGTTTTTT.

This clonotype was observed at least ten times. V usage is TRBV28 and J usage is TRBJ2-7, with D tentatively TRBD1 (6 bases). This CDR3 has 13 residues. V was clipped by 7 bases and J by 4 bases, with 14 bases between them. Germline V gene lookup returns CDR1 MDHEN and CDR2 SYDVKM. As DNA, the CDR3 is TGTGCCAGCACCTTGGGGGCTATTTACGAGCAGTACTTC. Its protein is CASTLGAIYEQYF.

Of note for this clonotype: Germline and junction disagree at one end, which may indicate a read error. In nucleotides, the CDR3 is TGCGCCAGCGGCTTGGGGGACGGAAATCAGCCCCAGCATTTT. Translated: CASGLGDGNQPQHF. This sequence joins TRBV5-1 and TRBJ1-5, with D tentatively TRBD1 (5 bases). Germline V gene lookup returns CDR1 SGHRS and CDR2 YFSETQ. The CDR3 loop spans 14 amino acids.

CDR3 nucleotide sequence: TGTGCCAGCTCACCCCGGGGACAGGGCCACGAGCAGTACTTC. Amino acids: CASSPRGQGHEQYF. This chain joins TRBV18 and TRBJ2-7, with 9 nucleotides matching TRBD1. The CDR3 contains 14 residues. Unmatched junction bases numbered 5, after V lost 3 bases and J lost 5 bases. Germline V gene lookup returns CDR1 KGHSH and CDR2 LQKENI.

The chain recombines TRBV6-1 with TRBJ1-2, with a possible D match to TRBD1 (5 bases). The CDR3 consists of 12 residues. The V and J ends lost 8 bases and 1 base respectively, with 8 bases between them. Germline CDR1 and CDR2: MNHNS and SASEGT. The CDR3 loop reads CASQQVNYGYTF. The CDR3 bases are TGTGCCAGCCAACAGGTTAACTATGGCTACACCTTC.

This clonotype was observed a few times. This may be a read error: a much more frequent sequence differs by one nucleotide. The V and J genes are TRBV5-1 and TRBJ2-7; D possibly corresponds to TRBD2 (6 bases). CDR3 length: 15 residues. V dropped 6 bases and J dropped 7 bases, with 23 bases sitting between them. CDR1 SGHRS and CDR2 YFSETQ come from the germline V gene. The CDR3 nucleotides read TGCGCCAGCAACCCGTCCGGGACTGCCTCTGGAGAGCAGTACTTC. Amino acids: CASNPSGTASGEQYF.

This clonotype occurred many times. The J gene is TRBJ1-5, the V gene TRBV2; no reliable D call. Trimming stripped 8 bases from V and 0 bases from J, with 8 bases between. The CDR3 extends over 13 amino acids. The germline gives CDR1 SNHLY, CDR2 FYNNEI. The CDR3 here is CASRLNSNQPQHF. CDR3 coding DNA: TGTGCCAGCCGACTTAATAGCAATCAGCCCCAGCATTTT.

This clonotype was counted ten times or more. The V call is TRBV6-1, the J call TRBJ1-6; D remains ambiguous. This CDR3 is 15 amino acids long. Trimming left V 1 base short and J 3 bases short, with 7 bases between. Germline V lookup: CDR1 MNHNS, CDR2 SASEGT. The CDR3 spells CASSEGGVYNSPLHF. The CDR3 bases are TGTGCCAGCAGTGAAGGGGGAGTCTATAATTCACCCCTCCACTTT.

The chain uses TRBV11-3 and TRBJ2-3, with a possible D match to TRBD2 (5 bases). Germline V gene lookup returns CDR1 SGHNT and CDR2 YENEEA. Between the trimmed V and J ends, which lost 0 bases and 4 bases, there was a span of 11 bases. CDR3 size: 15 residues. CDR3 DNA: TGTGCCAGCAGCTTAGAAGCGGAGCCCGCAGATACGCAGTATTTT. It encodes CASSLEAEPADTQYF. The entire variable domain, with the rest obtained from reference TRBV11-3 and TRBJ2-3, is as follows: EAGVVQSPRYKIIEKKQPVAFWCNPISGHNTLYWYLQNLGQGPELLIRYENEEAVDDSQLPKDRFSAERLKGVDSTLKIQPAELGDSAVYLCASSLEAEPADTQYFGPGTRLTVL.

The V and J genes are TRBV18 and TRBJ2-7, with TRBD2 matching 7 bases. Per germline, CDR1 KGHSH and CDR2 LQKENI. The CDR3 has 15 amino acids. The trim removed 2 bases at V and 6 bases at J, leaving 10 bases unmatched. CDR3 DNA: TGTGCCAGCTCACCAATGGGGCTAGCGGCGGCCGAGCAGTACTTC. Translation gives CASSPMGLAAAEQYF.